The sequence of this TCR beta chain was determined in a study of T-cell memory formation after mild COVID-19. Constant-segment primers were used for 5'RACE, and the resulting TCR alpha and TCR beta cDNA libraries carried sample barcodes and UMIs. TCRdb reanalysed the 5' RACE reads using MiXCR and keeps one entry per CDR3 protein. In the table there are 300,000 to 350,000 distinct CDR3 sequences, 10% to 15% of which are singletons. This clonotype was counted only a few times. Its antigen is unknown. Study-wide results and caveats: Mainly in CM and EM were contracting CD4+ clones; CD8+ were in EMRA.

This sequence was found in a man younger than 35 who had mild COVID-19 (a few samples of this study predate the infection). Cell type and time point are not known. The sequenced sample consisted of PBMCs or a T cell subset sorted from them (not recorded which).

CDR3 in DNA: TGCGCCAGCAGCTTACCCCTACAGGGGTCCTATACAGATACGCAGTATTTT. Protein product: CASSLPLQGSYTDTQYF. The rearrangement joins TRBV5-1 to TRBJ2-3; 7 nucleotides match TRBD1. The CDR3 sequence is 17 residues long. Trimming at V came to 2 bases and at J to 3 bases, leaving 12 bases not matched to a gene. Germline assignment: CDR1 SGHRS and CDR2 YFSETQ.